The 26 T cell receptor beta chains below were found in one sample sequenced in a study of cytomegalovirus exposure and HLA in healthy donors. 60 Vbeta and 13 Jbeta primers were used in PCR. Some clones are missing from TCRdb's copy, which holds only in-frame ones; the method was immunoSEQ multiplex PCR. The top ten clones hold more than 4% of a sample with approximately 160,000 clones, 80% to 90% of them seen once. Sequenced input: PBMCs. The source of these receptors is a girl under 18 in good health and CMV-seropositive.

This chain connects TRBV6-5 to TRBJ2-1; D is possibly TRBD2 (7 bases). Germline values: CDR1 MNHEY, CDR2 SVGAGI. This CDR3 is 14 amino acids long. V was pared by 6 bases and J by 9 bases, with 18 bases between. CDR3 protein: CASSNEGGPGEQFF. In DNA, the CDR3 is TGTGCCAGCAGCAACGAGGGGGGGCCAGGTGAGCAGTTCTTC.

CDR3 coding DNA: TGTGCCAGCAGCTCTTCTGGACAGGGGAACGAGCAGTACTTC. It yields the protein CASSSSGQGNEQYF. The chain recombines TRBV7-3 with TRBJ2-7; the match to TRBD1 covers 9 bases. Germline assignment: CDR1 SGHTA and CDR2 FQGTGA. The ends lost 4 bases at V and 5 bases at J; junction bases unmatched: 6. There are 14 residues in the CDR3.

This sequence joins TRBV5-1 and TRBJ2-7; D is possibly TRBD1 (5 bases). Per the germline V gene, CDR1 is SGHRS and CDR2 is YFSETQ. The CDR3 extends over 15 amino acids. Trimming left V 3 bases short and J 1 base short, with 14 bases between. The CDR3 DNA is TGCGCCAGCAGCTCGGTTTCCGACAGATCCTACGAGCAGTACTTC. Protein sequence: CASSSVSDRSYEQYF. The entire variable domain, with the rest obtained from reference TRBV5-1 and TRBJ2-7, is as follows: KAGVTQTPRYLIKTRGQQVTLSCSPISGHRSVSWYQQTPGQGLQFLFEYFSETQRNKGNFPGRFSGRQFSNSRSEMNVSTLELGDSALYLCASSSVSDRSYEQYFGPGTRLTVT.

The chain employs TRBV7-9 and TRBJ1-3; no definite D call. Trimming stripped 0 bases from V and 4 bases from J, with 4 bases between. CDR1 and CDR2 from the germline V gene are SEHNR and FQNEAQ (reference sequence). This CDR3 region has 13 residues. CDR3 bases: TGTGCCAGCAGCTTAGCCCAAGGAAACACCATATATTTT. This encodes CASSLAQGNTIYF.

This rearrangement joins TRBV10-3 to TRBJ2-2, with 9 bases that match TRBD1. From germline, CDR1 is ENHRY and CDR2 SYGVKD. The CDR3 is made up of 14 amino acids. J lost 7 bases, V lost 10 bases, and 10 bases had no gene match. CDR3 bases: TGTGCCACCCGCCCGGGACAGGGTAACGGGGAGCTGTTTTTT. As protein: CATRPGQGNGELFF.

In DNA form, the CDR3 reads TGTGCCAGCAGCTTAGAAGCCCCAGGTAGGACTGAAGCTTTCTTT. Translation gives CASSLEAPGRTEAFF. The rearrangement uses TRBV7-9 and TRBJ1-1, with D hard to call. The CDR3 runs 15 residues. Trimming took off 1 base at V and 5 bases at J, with 14 bases between the two ends. CDR1 and CDR2 from the germline V gene are SEHNR and FQNEAQ (reference sequence).

This chain joins TRBV7-6 and TRBJ1-1; 11 nucleotides align to TRBD1. CDR1 is SGHVS, CDR2 FNYEAQ, per germline. With V trimmed by 3 bases and J by 4 bases, 1 base remained unmatched. The CDR3 loop spans 14 amino acids. CDR3 loop: CASSFGTGGTEAFF. DNA for the CDR3: TGTGCCAGCAGCTTTGGGACAGGGGGCACTGAAGCTTTCTTT.

This chain connects TRBV2 to TRBJ2-3, with TRBD2 matching over 10 bases. There are 17 residues in the CDR3. Germline lookup yields CDR1 SNHLY and CDR2 FYNNEI. The junction had 10 bases not matched to a gene; V was cut back by 4 bases and J by 3 bases. The CDR3 DNA is TGTGCCAGCAGTGCCCTAGCCACTAGCGGGGTTACAGATACGCAGTATTTT. Its translation is CASSALATSGVTDTQYF.

V is TRBV27 and J is TRBJ1-1, with 7 nucleotides matching TRBD1. The CDR3 runs to 16 residues. CDR1 is MNHEY and CDR2 is SMNVEV in the germline V gene (reference sequence). V lost 5 bases and J lost 0; bases outside the gene matches: 9. As DNA, the CDR3 is TGTGCCAGCAGTCCGTACAGGGGATCCATGAACACTGAAGCTTTCTTT. Protein: CASSPYRGSMNTEAFF.

The genes are TRBV5-6 and TRBJ1-2; 9 bases agree with TRBD1. Germline-derived CDR1 and CDR2 are SGHDT and YYEEEE. The CDR3 sequence is 14 residues long. V lost 5 bases, J lost 4 bases, and 6 bases stayed unmatched. CDR3 sequence (DNA): TGTGCCAGCAGGTATACAGGGGGCGCCTATGGCTACACCTTC. Amino acids: CASRYTGGAYGYTF.

The V gene is TRBV7-6, the J gene TRBJ2-1; 9 bases line up with TRBD1. V was clipped by 6 bases and J by 4 bases; unmatched bases: 7. The length of the CDR3 is 15 residues. Germline V lookup: CDR1 SGHVS, CDR2 FNYEAQ. CDR3 sequence: CASSRYRGQYNEQFF. The CDR3, as DNA: TGTGCCAGCAGTCGATACAGGGGGCAATACAATGAGCAGTTCTTC.

This chain uses TRBV7-3 with TRBJ2-5; tentatively, D is TRBD2 (7 bases). Per the germline V gene, CDR1 is SGHTA and CDR2 is FQGTGA. The CDR3 is made up of 16 amino acids. The V and J ends lost 6 bases and 4 bases respectively, with 21 bases between them. CDR3 protein: CASSSVGGQGAETQYF. CDR3 nucleotide sequence: TGTGCCAGCAGTTCGGTGGGGGGGCAGGGAGCAGAGACCCAGTACTTC.

This chain links TRBV27 with TRBJ2-1; TRBD2 matches at 11 bases. The J segment lost 0 bases and the V segment lost 4 bases, leaving 5 bases of the junction unmatched. This CDR3 contains 17 residues. CDR1 MNHEY and CDR2 SMNVEV come from the germline V gene (reference sequence). CDR3 nucleotides: TGTGCCAGCAGTTCTCTAGCGGGGGGACCCTCCTACAATGAGCAGTTCTTC. Encoded protein: CASSSLAGGPSYNEQFF.

This rearrangement joins TRBV25-1 to TRBJ1-6; a weak D match, TRBD1 (5 bases). This CDR3 comprises 16 residues. The V end lost 3 bases, the J end lost 10 bases, and 19 bases lay between the germline ends. Germline lookup yields CDR1 MGHDK and CDR2 SYGVNS. The CDR3 DNA reads as TGTGCCAGCAGTGACGGACTACAGGTTTCGCGGTCACCCCTCCACTTT. Its protein product is CASSDGLQVSRSPLHF.

J is TRBJ1-1 and V is TRBV9, with D hard to call. The CDR3 extends over 14 amino acids. V shed 0 bases and J shed 5 bases, with 11 bases lying between them. Germline V CDR1 and CDR2: SGDLS, YYNGEE. As DNA, the CDR3 is TGTGCCAGCAGCGTAGGGGGATCGGGGACTGAAGCTTTCTTT. Protein sequence: CASSVGGSGTEAFF.

The rearrangement links TRBV11-2 to TRBJ1-5, with 7 nucleotides matching TRBD1. Germline CDR1 and CDR2: SGHAT and FQNNGV. The CDR3 contains 14 residues. Trimming cost V 5 bases and J 1 base; bases outside gene matches: 2. CDR3 nucleotides: TGTGCCAGCAGCCGGGACAGAAGCAATCAGCCCCAGCATTTT. Protein product: CASSRDRSNQPQHF.

V and J are TRBV4-1 and TRBJ1-5; D remains unclear. V was trimmed by 2 bases and J by 0 bases, leaving 8 bases between them. Germline CDR1 MGHRA, CDR2 YSYEKL. This CDR3 comprises 15 residues. CDR3 in amino acids: CASSQTYFSNQPQHF. CDR3 nucleotide sequence: TGCGCCAGCAGCCAAACCTACTTTAGCAATCAGCCCCAGCATTTT.

The chain links TRBV7-8 to TRBJ1-5; a weak D match, TRBD1 (5 bases). Germline V gene lookup returns CDR1 SGHVS and CDR2 FQNEAQ. V was cut by 8 bases and J by 3 bases, with 11 bases left in between. The length of the CDR3 is 13 residues. In DNA, the CDR3 is TGTGCCAGCCAGACAGCCCTCAATCAGCCCCAGCATTTT. This gives the protein CASQTALNQPQHF.

This chain joins TRBV7-9 and TRBJ2-5; 7 bases are a match to TRBD1. Germline CDR1 SEHNR, CDR2 FQNEAQ (reference sequence). The CDR3 consists of 18 residues. The J segment lost 2 bases and the V segment lost 1 base, leaving 13 bases of the junction unmatched. The CDR3 bases are TGTGCCAGCAGCTTAGGGCTGACAGGGATATTGGAACAAGAGACCCAGTACTTC. Protein: CASSLGLTGILEQETQYF.

This rearrangement joins TRBV2 to TRBJ1-1; D is ambiguous. This CDR3 is 14 amino acids long. The germline V gene has CDR1 SNHLY and CDR2 FYNNEI. Trimming pared 5 bases from V and 2 bases from J, leaving 12 bases between. Written as DNA, the CDR3 is TGTGCCAGCAGTTCCCGGGGATTTAACACTGAAGCTTTCTTT. Amino acid sequence: CASSSRGFNTEAFF.

The genes are TRBV6-1 and TRBJ2-5; a possible D gene is TRBD1 (6 bases). The DNA matches TRBJ2-7 better at its end, which makes the J call doubtful. Germline V gives CDR1 MNHNS, CDR2 SASEGT. CDR3 length equals 13 residues. The CDR3 DNA follows: TGTGCCAGCAGTGAATGGGACAACTACGAGCAGTACTTC. This encodes CASSEWDNYEQYF.

This clone was found once. The rearrangement joins TRBV11-2 to TRBJ1-6; no clear D gene. Between the trimmed V and J ends, which lost 1 base and 9 bases, there was a span of 10 bases. CDR1 and CDR2 (germline): SGHAT, FQNNGV. The CDR3 sequence is 14 residues long. The DNA for the CDR3 is TGTGCCAGCAGCTTAGTCCCGGGTCCTTCACCCCTCCACTTT. Its protein product is CASSLVPGPSPLHF.

The CDR3 sequence: CASSDSREVEYF. The CDR3 nucleotides read TGCGCCAGCAGCGACAGCAGGGAGGTTGAATATTTT. The V call is TRBV5-1, the J call TRBJ1-3, with D maybe TRBD1 (5 bases). Trimming shortened V by 4 bases and J by 15 bases, and 17 bases separated the two germline ends. Germline lookup yields CDR1 SGHRS and CDR2 YFSETQ. There are 12 residues in the CDR3.

This clone occurred a few times. The chain is built from TRBV6-4 and TRBJ2-1, with D perhaps matching TRBD2 (6 bases). Germline V gene sequence: CDR1 MRHNA, CDR2 SNTAGT. The CDR3 sequence is 15 residues long. Trimming took off 4 bases at V and 6 bases at J, with 16 bases between the two ends. CDR3 loop: CASSGGVGEVNEQFF. CDR3 coding DNA: TGTGCCAGCAGTGGAGGTGTTGGGGAGGTCAATGAGCAGTTCTTC.

V and J are TRBV9 and TRBJ2-7; 8 bases are a match to TRBD2. The ends lost 4 bases at V and 4 bases at J; junction bases unmatched: 10. The germline gives CDR1 SGDLS, CDR2 YYNGEE. The CDR3 is made up of 15 amino acids. The CDR3 loop is CASSPGVAGYYEQYF. The CDR3 nucleotides are TGTGCCAGCAGCCCCGGGGTAGCGGGGTATTACGAGCAGTACTTC.

CDR3 amino acids: CASSPLTGTEAFF. The CDR3 region has the DNA TGTGCCAGCAGTCCCCTTACAGGCACTGAAGCTTTCTTT. The chain recombines TRBV28 with TRBJ1-1; weak D call: TRBD1 (5 bases). There are 13 residues in the CDR3. Trimming left V 5 bases short and J 4 bases short, with 11 bases between. Germline CDR1 MDHEN, CDR2 SYDVKM. Full variable domain (outside the CDR3, taken from reference TRBV28 and TRBJ1-1): DVKVTQSSRYLVKRTGEKVFLECVQDMDHENMFWYRQDPGLGLRLIYFSYDVKMKEKGDIPEGYSVSREKKERFSLILESASTNQTSMYLCASSPLTGTEAFFGQGTRLTVV.